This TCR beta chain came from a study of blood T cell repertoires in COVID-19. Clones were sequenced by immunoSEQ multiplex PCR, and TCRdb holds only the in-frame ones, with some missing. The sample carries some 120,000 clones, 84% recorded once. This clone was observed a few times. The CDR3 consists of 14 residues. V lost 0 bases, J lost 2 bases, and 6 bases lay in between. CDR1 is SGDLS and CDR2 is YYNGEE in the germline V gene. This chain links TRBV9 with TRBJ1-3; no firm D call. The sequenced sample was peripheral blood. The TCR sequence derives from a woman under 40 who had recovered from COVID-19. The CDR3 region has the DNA TGTGCCAGCAGCGTAGAGCGCCCTGGAAACACCATATATTTT. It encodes CASSVERPGNTIYF.